This entry is about one TCR beta chain. These data belong to a study of glioma-infiltrating T cells after dendritic cell vaccination. Here immunoSEQ multiplex PCR was the method, and the copy in TCRdb shows in-frame clones only, minus some. The sample lists around 100,000 clones; approximately 80% were seen once. Trimming cost V 6 bases and J 4 bases, with 15 bases left between them. CDR1 MGHDK and CDR2 SYGVNS come from the germline V gene. This CDR3 contains 14 residues. The origin of this receptor is a human donor with glioblastoma. This chain uses TRBV25-1 with TRBJ1-1, with D possibly matching TRBD1 (5 bases). The specimen was blood, collected before dendritic cell vaccination. The CDR3 loop reads CASRENGGSTEAFF. The DNA of the CDR3 is TGTGCCAGCAGGGAGAACGGGGGTAGCACTGAAGCTTTCTTT.